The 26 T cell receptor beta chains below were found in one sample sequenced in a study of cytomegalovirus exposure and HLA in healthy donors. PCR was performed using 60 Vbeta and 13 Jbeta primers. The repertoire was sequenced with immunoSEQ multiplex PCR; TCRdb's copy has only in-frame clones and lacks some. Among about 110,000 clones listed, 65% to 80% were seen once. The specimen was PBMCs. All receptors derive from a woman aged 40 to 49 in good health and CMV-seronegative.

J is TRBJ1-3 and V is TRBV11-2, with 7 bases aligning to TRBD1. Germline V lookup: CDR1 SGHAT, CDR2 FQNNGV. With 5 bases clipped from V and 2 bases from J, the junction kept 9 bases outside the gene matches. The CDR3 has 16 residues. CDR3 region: CASSPRPDRAGNTIYF. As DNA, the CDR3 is TGTGCCAGCAGCCCCAGACCCGACAGGGCTGGAAACACCATATATTTT.

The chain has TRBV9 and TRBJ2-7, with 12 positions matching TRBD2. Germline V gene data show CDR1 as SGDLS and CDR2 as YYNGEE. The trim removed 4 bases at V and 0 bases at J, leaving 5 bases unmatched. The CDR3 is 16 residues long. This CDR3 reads CASSLTTSGSSYEQYF. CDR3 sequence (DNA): TGTGCCAGCAGCTTGACGACTAGCGGGAGCTCCTACGAGCAGTACTTC.

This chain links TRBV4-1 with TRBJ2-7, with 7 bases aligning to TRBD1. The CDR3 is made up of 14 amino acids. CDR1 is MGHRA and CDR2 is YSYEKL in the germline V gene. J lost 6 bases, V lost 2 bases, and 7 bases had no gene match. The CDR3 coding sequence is TGCGCCAGCAGCCAACCAGTCACAGGGGCCGAGCAGTACTTC. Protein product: CASSQPVTGAEQYF.

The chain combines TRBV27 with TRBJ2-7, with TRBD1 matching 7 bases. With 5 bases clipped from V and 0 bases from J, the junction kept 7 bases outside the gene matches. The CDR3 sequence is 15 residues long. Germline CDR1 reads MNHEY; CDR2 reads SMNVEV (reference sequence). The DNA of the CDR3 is TGTGCCAGCAGTCCTACCTGGGACAGCTCCTACGAGCAGTACTTC. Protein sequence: CASSPTWDSSYEQYF.

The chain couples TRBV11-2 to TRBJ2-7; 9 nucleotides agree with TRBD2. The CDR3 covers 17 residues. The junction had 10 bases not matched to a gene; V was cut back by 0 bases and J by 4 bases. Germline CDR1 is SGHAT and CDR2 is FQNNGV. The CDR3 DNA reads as TGTGCCAGCAGCTTAGACGGTCTAGCGGGGCCACCTTACGAGCAGTACTTC. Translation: CASSLDGLAGPPYEQYF.

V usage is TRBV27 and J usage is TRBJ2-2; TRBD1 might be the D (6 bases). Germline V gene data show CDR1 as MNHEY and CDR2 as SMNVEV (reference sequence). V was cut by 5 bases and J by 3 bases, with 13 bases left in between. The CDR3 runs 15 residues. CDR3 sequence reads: CASSPLDSYTGELFF. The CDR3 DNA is TGTGCCAGCAGTCCCCTGGACAGCTACACCGGGGAGCTGTTTTTT.

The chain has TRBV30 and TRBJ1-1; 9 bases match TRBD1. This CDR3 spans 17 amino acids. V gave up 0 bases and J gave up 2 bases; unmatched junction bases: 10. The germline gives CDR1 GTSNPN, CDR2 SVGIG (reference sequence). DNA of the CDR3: TGTGCCTGGAGTGTACCGACCCCGGGACAGGGAAACACTGAAGCTTTCTTT. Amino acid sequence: CAWSVPTPGQGNTEAFF.

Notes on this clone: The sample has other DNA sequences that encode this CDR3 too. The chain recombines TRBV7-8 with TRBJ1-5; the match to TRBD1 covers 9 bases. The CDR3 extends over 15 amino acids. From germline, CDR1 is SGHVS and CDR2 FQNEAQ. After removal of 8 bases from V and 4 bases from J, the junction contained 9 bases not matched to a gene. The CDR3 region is CASSYRDRENQPQHF. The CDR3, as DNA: TGTGCCAGCTCCTACAGGGACAGGGAGAATCAGCCCCAGCATTTT.

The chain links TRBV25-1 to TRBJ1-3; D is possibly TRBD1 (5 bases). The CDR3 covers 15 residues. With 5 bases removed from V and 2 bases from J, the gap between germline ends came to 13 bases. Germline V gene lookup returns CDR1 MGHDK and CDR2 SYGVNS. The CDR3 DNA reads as TGTGCCAGCAGTCCTCCAGGGATAGCTGGAAACACCATATATTTT. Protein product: CASSPPGIAGNTIYF.

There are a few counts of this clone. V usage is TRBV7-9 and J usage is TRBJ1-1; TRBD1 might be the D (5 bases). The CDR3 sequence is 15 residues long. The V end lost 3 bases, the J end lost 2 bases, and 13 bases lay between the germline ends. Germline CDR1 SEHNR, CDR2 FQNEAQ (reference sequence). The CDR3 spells CASSLNRIGNTEAFF. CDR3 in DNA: TGTGCCAGCAGCTTGAACAGGATAGGAAACACTGAAGCTTTCTTT. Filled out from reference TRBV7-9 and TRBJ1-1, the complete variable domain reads DTGVSQNPRHKITKRGQNVTFRCDPISEHNRLYWYRQTLGQGPEFLTYFQNEAQLEKSRLLSDRFSAERPKGSFSTLEIQRTEQGDSAMYLCASSLNRIGNTEAFFGQGTRLTVV.

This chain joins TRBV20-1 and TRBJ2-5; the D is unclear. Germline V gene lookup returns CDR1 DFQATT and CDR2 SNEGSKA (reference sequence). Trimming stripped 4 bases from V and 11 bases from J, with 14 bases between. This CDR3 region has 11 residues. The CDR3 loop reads CSATISLEQYF. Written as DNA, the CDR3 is TGCAGTGCTACCATTAGTTTAGAGCAGTACTTC.

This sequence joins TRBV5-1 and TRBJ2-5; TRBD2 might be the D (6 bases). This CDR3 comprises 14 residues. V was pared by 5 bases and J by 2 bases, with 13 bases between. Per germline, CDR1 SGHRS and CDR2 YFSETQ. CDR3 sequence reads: CASRAASAQETQYF. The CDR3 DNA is TGCGCCAGCAGGGCGGCTAGCGCTCAAGAGACCCAGTACTTC.

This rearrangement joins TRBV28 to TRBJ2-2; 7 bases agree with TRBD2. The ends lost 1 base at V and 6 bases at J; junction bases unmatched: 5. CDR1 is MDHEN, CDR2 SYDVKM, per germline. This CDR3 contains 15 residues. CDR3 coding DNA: TGTGCCAGCAGTTTATTCTCAGGGAGGGCCGGGGAGCTGTTTTTT. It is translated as CASSLFSGRAGELFF.

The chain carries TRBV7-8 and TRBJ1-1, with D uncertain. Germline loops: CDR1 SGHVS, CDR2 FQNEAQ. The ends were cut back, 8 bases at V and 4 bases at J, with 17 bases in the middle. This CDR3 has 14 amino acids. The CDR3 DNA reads TGTGCCAGCCTATGGGCGAGGGAAAGCACTGAAGCTTTCTTT. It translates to CASLWARESTEAFF.

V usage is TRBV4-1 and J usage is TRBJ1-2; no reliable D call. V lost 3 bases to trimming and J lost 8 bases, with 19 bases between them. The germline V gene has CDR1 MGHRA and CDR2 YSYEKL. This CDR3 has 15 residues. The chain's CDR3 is CASSQMAGPAYGYTF. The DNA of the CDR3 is TGCGCCAGCAGCCAGATGGCAGGCCCAGCTTACGGCTACACCTTC.

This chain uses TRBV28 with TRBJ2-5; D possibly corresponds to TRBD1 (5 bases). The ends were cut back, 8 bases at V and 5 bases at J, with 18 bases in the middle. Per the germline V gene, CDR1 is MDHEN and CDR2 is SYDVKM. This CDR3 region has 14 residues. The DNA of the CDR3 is TGTGCCAGCCTCGACACGCTCGCAGGGGAGACCCAGTACTTC. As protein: CASLDTLAGETQYF.

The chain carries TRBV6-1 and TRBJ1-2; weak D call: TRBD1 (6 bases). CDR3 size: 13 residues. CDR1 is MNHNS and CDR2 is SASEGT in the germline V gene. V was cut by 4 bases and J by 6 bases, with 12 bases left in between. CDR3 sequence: CASSVSQGDGYTF. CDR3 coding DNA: TGTGCCAGCAGTGTCTCACAGGGTGATGGCTACACCTTC.

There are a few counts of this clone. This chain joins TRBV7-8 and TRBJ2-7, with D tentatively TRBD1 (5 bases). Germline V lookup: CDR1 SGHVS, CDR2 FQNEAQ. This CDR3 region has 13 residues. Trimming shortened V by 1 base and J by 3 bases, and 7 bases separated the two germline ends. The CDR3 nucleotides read TGTGCCAGCAGCTTAGAGGGGTACTACGAGCAGTACTTC. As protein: CASSLEGYYEQYF.

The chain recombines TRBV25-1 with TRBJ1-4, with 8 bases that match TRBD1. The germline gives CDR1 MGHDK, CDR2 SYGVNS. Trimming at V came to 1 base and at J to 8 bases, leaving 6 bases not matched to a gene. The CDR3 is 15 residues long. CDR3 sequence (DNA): TGTGCCAGCAGTGAATCACAGGGGGGAGGAGAAAAACTGTTTTTT. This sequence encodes CASSESQGGGEKLFF.

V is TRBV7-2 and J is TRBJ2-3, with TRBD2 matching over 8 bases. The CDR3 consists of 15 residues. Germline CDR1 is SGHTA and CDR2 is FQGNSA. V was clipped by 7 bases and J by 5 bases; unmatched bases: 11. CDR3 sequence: CASTQGPGGLDTQYF. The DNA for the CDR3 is TGTGCCAGCACCCAGGGACCGGGAGGGTTAGATACGCAGTATTTT.

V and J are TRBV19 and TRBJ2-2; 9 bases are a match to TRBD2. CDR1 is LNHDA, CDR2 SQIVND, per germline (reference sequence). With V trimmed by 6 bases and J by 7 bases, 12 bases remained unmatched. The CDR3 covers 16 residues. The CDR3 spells CASSPRPSGRLGELFF. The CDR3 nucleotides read TGTGCCAGTAGCCCACGTCCGAGCGGGAGGCTCGGGGAGCTGTTTTTT.

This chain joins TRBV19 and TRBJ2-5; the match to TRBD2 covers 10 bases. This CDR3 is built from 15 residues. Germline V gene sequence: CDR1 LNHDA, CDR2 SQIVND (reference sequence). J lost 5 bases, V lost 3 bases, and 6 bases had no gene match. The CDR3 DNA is TGTGCCAGTAGTATCTCTAGCGGGGGTGGGGAGACCCAGTACTTC. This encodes CASSISSGGGETQYF.

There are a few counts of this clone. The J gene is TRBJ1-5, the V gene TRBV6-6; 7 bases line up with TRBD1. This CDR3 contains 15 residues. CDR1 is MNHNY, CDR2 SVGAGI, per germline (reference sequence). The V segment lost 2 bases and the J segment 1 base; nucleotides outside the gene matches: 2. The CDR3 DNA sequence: TGTGCCAGCAGTTACACGGACAGGAGCAATCAGCCCCAGCATTTT. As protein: CASSYTDRSNQPQHF.

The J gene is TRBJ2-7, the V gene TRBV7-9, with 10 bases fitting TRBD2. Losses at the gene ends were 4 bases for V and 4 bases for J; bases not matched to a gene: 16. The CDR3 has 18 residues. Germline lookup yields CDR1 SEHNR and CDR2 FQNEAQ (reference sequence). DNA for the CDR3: TGTGCCAGCAGCTCATGGGGCCCCGCTAGCGGGAGAATTTACGAGCAGTACTTC. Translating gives CASSSWGPASGRIYEQYF.

CDR3 in amino acids: CASSPRDYNEQFF. As DNA, the CDR3 is TGTGCCAGCAGCCCGCGTGATTACAATGAGCAGTTCTTC. The chain uses TRBV7-6 and TRBJ2-1; D ambiguous. Germline V gives CDR1 SGHVS, CDR2 FNYEAQ. Trimming pared 5 bases from V and 4 bases from J, leaving 9 bases between. The CDR3 runs 13 residues.

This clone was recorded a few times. The CDR3 DNA reads as TGTGCCAGTAATGTTCGGGGGTTTGGCAATGAGCAGTTCTTC. As protein: CASNVRGFGNEQFF. The V gene is TRBV19, the J gene TRBJ2-1, with a possible D match to TRBD2 (6 bases). CDR3 length: 14 amino acids. Germline V gene data show CDR1 as LNHDA and CDR2 as SQIVND (reference sequence). V lost 7 bases to trimming and J lost 6 bases, with 16 bases between them.